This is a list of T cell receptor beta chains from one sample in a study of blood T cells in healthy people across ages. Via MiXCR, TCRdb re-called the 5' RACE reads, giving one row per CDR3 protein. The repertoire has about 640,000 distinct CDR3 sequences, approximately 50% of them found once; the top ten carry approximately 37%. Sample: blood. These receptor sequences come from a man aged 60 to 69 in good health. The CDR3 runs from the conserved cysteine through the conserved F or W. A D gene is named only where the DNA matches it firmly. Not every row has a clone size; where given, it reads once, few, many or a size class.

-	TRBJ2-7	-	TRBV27	TGTGCCAGCAGTTACCTATTGGTCCTGACGGACGAGCAGTACTTC	CASSYLLVLTDEQYF
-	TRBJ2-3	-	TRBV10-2	TGCGCCAGCAGCGATCCGGGGGAAGCCCGAGATACGCAGTATTTT	CASSDPGEARDTQYF
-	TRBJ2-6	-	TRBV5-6	TGTGCCAGCAGCATTGACCGTTATCCTGGGGCCAACGTCCTGACTTTC	CASSIDRYPGANVLTF
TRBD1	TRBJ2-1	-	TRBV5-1	TGCGCCAGCAGCTTGACCCGAACCGGGACAGGGAACAATGAGCAGTTCTTC	CASSLTRTGTGNNEQFF
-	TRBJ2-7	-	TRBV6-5	TGTGCCAGCAGTTACTCTGGGGGGAAGGGCTACGAGCAGTACTTC	CASSYSGGKGYEQYF
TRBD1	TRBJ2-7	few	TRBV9	TGTGCCAGCAGCGTAGAAGGGACAGCCTACGAGCAGTACTTC	CASSVEGTAYEQYF
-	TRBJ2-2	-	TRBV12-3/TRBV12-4	TGTGCCAGCGCCGGGGGCAACACCGGGGAGCTGTTTTTT	CASAGGNTGELFF
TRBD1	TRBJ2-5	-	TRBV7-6	TGTGCCAGCACCCTAGTACCCGACAGGGGGCGGGAGACCCAGTACTTC	CASTLVPDRGRETQYF
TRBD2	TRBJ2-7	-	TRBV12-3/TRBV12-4	TGTGCCAGCAAGCGGGGGGCCAGCTCCTACGAGCAGTACTTC	CASKRGASSYEQYF
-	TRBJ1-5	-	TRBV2	TGTGCCAGCGGGTTTCAGGGCTCCAATCAGCCCCAGCATTTT	CASGFQGSNQPQHF
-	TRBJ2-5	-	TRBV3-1	TGTGCCAGCAGCCAGGAAACAAGATGGGAGACCCAGTACTTC	CASSQETRWETQYF
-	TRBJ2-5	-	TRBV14	TGTGCCAGCAGCCAAGTTTACCGGGAGACCCAGTACTTC	CASSQVYRETQYF
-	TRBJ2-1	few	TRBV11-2	TGTGCCAGCAGCTCAGCGGGTATGCAGCAGTTCTTC	CASSSAGMQQFF
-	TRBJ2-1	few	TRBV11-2	TGTGCCAGCAGCTTAGTTCTTGAGCAGTTCTTC	CASSLVLEQFF
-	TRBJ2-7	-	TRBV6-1	TGTGCCAGCACCGGCAACACCTACGAGCAGTACTTC	CASTGNTYEQYF
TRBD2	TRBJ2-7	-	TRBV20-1	TGCAGTGCTAGAGATTCTGCGGGAGTCGAATACGAGCAGTACTTC	CSARDSAGVEYEQYF
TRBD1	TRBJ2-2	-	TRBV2	TGTGCCAGCAGTGAAAGGACAGGGGGGAATGTCGGGGAGCTGTTTTTT	CASSERTGGNVGELFF
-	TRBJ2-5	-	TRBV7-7	TGTGCCAGCAGCTTAGGAGTCGGGGGTGGGGGTGAGCAGTACTTC	CASSLGVGGGGEQYF
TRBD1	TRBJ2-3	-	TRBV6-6	TGTGCCAGCAAACCGACAGGGCAAGATACGCAGTATTTT	CASKPTGQDTQYF
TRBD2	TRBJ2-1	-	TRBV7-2	TGTGCCAGCAGCTGGGGGGGACTAGCGGGGGGTAGTGAGCAGTTCTTC	CASSWGGLAGGSEQFF
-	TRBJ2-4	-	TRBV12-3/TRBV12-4	TGTGCCAGCAGTTCGGCGACACGCGCCAAAAACATTCAGTACTTC	CASSSATRAKNIQYF
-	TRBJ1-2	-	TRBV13	TGTGCCAGCACCCTGCAGGGGAACTATGGCTACACCTTC	CASTLQGNYGYTF
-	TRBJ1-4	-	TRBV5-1	TGCGCCAGCAGCCCCGGTTCCTACAATGAAAAACTGTTTTTT	CASSPGSYNEKLFF
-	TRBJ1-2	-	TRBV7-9	TGTGCCAGCAGGATACAGGAAGAGCAGTTTCATGGCTACACCTTC	CASRIQEEQFHGYTF
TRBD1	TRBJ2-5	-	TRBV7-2	TGTGCCAGCAGCTTTGGACAGGCAGAGACCCAGTACTTC	CASSFGQAETQYF
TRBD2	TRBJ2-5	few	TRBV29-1	TGCAGCGTTAAGCGGGGCCAAGAGACCCAGTACTTC	CSVKRGQETQYF
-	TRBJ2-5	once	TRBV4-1	TGCGCCAGCAGCCCAGACGGGCGGGGGACCCAGTACTTC	CASSPDGRGTQYF
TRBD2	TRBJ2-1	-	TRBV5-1	TGCGCCAGCAGCTCAACGACTAGCGGGGGGGCAGGTGAGCAGTTCTTC	CASSSTTSGGAGEQFF
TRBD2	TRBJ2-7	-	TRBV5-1	TGCGCCAGCAGGGGCCGGACTAGCGGGGCCTCCGAGCAGTACTTC	CASRGRTSGASEQYF
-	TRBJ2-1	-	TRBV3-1	TGTGCCAGCAGCCTAACTCTGGACCCGGAGCAGTTCTTC	CASSLTLDPEQFF
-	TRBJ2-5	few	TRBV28	TGTGCCAGCAGTAGAGTAGGGAAGGAGACCCAGTACTTC	CASSRVGKETQYF
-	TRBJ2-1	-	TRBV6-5	-	CASSYGGEGYTFGSGTNEQFF
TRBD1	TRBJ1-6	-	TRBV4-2	TGTGCCAGCAGCCAAGGCGGGACAGACGGTTCACCCCTCCACTTT	CASSQGGTDGSPLHF
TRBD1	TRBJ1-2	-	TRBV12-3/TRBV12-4	TGTGCCAGCAGTCCGGACAGGCCCCATGGCTACACCTTC	CASSPDRPHGYTF
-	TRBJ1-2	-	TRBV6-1	TGTGCCAGCAGTCCTAGTATGGGGGGCGCGGGCTTTGACTATGGCTACACCTTC	CASSPSMGGAGFDYGYTF
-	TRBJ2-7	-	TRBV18	TGTGCCAGCTCACCAAGACAGGAGTACGAGCAGTACTTC	CASSPRQEYEQYF
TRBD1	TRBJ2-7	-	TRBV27	TGTGCCAGCAGTTACAACCCGGGACAGGGGGCGTTCGAGCAGTACTTC	CASSYNPGQGAFEQYF